This TCR beta chain was recovered during a study of a mutant IDH1 vaccine in newly diagnosed glioma. This CDR3 is built from 15 residues. V shed 0 bases and J shed 4 bases, with 13 bases lying between them. In germline, CDR1 is SGDLS, CDR2 YYNGEE. Using immunoSEQ multiplex PCR, the repertoire was profiled, and TCRdb retains in-frame clones only, with some absent. Of approximately 82,000 clones in the sample, approximately 85% are singletons; the top ten hold over 0.6%. Noted time point: week 23, last vaccination. Every single dose of the vaccine, 300 ug of mutant IDH1 20-mer peptide, came with topical imiquimod. The donors' diagnosis was new WHO grade 3 or 4 astrocytoma that was IDH1-mutant and ATRX-lost. As concerns this clone: The antigen remains unidentified.

This sequence originates from a woman aged 45-65 years with glioma. Sample: PBMCs, taken from a glioma patient whose treatment included an IDH1 peptide vaccine. The rearrangement links TRBV9 to TRBJ1-2; no firm D call. The CDR3 loop reads CASSVEVGISYGYTF. CDR3 sequence (DNA): TGTGCCAGCAGCGTAGAGGTAGGGATCAGCTATGGCTACACCTTC.